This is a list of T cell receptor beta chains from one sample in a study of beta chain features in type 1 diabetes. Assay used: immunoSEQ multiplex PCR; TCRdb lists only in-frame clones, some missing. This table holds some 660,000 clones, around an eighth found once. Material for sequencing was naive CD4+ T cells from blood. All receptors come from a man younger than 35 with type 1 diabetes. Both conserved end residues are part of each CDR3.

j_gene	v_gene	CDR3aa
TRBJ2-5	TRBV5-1	CASSPSQETQYF
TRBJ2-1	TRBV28	CASSASGRGLDNEQFF
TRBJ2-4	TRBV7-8	CASSLGPPTKNIQYF
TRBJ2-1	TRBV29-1	CSAVLWTSSEQFF
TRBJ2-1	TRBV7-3	CASSHSGTADNEQFF
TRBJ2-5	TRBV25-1	CASVDGVQETQYF
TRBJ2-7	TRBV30	CAWSPGGLYEQYF
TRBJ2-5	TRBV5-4	CASTPEVGIRTQYF
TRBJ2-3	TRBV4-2	CASSQDQRGTDTQYF
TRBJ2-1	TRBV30	CAWSKQIEQFF
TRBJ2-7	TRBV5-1	CASSFGTSGSWYEQYF
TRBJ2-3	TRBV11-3	CASSLDGAGTDTQYF
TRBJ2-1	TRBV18	CASSPTSGTNNEQFF
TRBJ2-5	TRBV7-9	CASSYDRVGVDF
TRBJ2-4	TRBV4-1	CASSQGWMGGSKNIQYF
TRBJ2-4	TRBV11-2	CASSSRKRAKNIQYF
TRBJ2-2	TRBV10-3	CAISVGVGDGELFF
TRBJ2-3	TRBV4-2	CASSSGWQVSTDTQYF
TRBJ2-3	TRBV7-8	CASSLDRGARTDTQYF
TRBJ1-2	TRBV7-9	CASSLDGEVAYGYTF
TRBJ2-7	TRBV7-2	CASSLGRAVYF
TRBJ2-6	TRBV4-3	CASSQDTGTSGANVLTF
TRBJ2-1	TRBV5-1	CASSLTAGTGVNEQFF
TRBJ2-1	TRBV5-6	CASSGKPGNEQFF
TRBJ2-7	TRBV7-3	CASSAGQGGAEQYF
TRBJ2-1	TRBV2	CASMGLGSYNEQFF
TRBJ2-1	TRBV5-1	CASSSGLSSYNEQFF
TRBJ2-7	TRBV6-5	CASRISASGTYEQYF
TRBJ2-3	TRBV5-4	CASSLAKKGADSADTQYF
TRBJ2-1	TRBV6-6	CATNPNWGTHNEQFF
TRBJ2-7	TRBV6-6	CASSASGGYYEQYF
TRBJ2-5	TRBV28	CASSLRKETQYF
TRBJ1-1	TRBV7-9	CASSYRVNTEAFF
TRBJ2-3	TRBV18	CASSPWVRGSTDTQYF
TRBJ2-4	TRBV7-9	CASSLQGVETKNIQYF
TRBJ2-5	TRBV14	CASSHTETQYF
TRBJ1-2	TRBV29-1	CSVEAPGAPYGYTF
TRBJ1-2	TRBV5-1	CASSSDYGVRGYTF
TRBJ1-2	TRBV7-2	CASSVDGQYGYTF
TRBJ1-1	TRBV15	CATSRVSHTEAFF
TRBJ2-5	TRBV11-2	CASSLDWLETQYF
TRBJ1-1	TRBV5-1	CASSFWGANTEAFF
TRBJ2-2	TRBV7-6	CASSPRGGLANTGELFF
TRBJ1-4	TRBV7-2	CASSFITIRQGQNEKLFF
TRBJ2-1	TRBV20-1	CSAPTLGEQFF
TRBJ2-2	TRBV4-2	CASSQDLDRLAGELFF
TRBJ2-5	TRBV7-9	CASSLSGEETQYF